This note documents a single T cell receptor (beta chain) sequence. Its antigen is unknown. The data stem from a study of T-cell memory formation after mild COVID-19. Turning to the study itself: Clusters of TCRs were largely donor specific.

Using its own MiXCR run on the 5' RACE reads, TCRdb lists one record per CDR3 protein. Seen here are more than 400,000 distinct CDR3 sequences, roughly 18% observed once, and the top ten hold approximately 13%. This CDR3 comprises 14 residues. The germline gives CDR1 MNHEY, CDR2 SVGAGI. J lost 6 bases, V lost 2 bases, and 3 bases had no gene match. Points from the study as a whole: The CD4+ clones that contracted clustered mainly within CM and EM, and the CD8+ clones concentrated in EMRA. Researchers found some responding clones in pre-infection memory, a sign that cross-reactive memory joined.

The TCR was taken from an adult woman who had mild COVID-19 (a few samples of this study predate the infection). Cell type and time point are not known. This chain connects TRBV6-5 to TRBJ1-2, with 10 bases identical to TRBD1. What was sequenced was PBMCs or a T cell subset sorted from them (not recorded which). This chain's CDR3 is CASSYLDRGHGYTF. CDR3 nucleotide sequence: TGTGCCAGCAGTTACCTTGACAGGGGGCATGGCTACACCTTC.